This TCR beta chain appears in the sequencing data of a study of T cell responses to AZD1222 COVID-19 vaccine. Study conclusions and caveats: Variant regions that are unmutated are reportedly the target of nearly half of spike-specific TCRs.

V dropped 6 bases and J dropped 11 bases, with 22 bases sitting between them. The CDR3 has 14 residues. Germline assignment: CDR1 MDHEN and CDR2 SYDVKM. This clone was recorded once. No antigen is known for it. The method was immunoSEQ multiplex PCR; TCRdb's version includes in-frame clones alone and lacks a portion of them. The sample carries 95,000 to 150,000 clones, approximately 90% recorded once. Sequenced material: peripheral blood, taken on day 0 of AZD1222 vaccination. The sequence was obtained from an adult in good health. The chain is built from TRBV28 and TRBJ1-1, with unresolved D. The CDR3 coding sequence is TGTGCCAGCAGCCCCCCCGGGTACCAATCGTCGGCTTTCTTT. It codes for CASSPPGYQSSAFF.